These 17 T cell receptor beta chains were sequenced from one sample in a study of cytotoxic CD8 clonotypes in ibrutinib-treated CLL. Clones were sequenced by immunoSEQ multiplex PCR, and TCRdb holds only the in-frame ones, with some missing. The sample records roughly 50,000 clones, roughly 63% being singletons. The specimen comprised PBMCs, sampled after 24 months of ibrutinib treatment. Receptors originate from a human donor with chronic lymphocytic leukemia.

This clone has just a few counts. The gene calls are TRBV11-2 and TRBJ2-5, with D unclear. This CDR3 has 14 residues. Germline lookup yields CDR1 SGHAT and CDR2 FQNNGV. V lost 5 bases and J 8 bases, leaving 18 bases between the germline ends. Here the CDR3 DNA reads TGTGCCAGCAGCCCCGGTCGGGCCCCCGACACCCAGTACTTC. Translated, it gives CASSPGRAPDTQYF.

The V call is TRBV19, the J call TRBJ1-1; TRBD1 aligns across 12 bases. The V gene end was trimmed by 7 bases and the J gene end by 1 base; junction bases not matched to a gene: 7. The germline V gene has CDR1 LNHDA and CDR2 SQIVND (reference sequence). This CDR3 contains 16 residues. DNA of the CDR3: TGTGCCAGTACCCGCGGGACAGGGGGCAGGAACACTGAAGCTTTCTTT. It is translated as CASTRGTGGRNTEAFF.

The rearrangement links TRBV19 to TRBJ1-1, with D possibly TRBD1 on 6 matching bases. There are 13 residues in the CDR3. The germline CDR1 and CDR2 sequences are LNHDA and SQIVND (reference sequence). V shed 6 bases and J shed 7 bases, with 15 bases lying between them. CDR3 region: CASRRKGGSEAFF. CDR3 DNA: TGTGCCAGTAGAAGGAAGGGGGGAAGTGAAGCTTTCTTT.

The J gene is TRBJ1-2, the V gene TRBV10-3; no clear D. V lost 11 bases and J 4 bases, leaving 17 bases between the germline ends. The length of the CDR3 is 13 residues. The germline V gene encodes CDR1 ENHRY and CDR2 SYGVKD. DNA for the CDR3: TGTGCCGCCCTTGGAGTTAGCGCCTATGGCTACACCTTC. This encodes CAALGVSAYGYTF.

A few counts support this clone. V is TRBV2 and J is TRBJ1-1; TRBD1 is a possible D gene (6 bases). V lost 4 bases and J lost 3, with 12 bases in between. Germline CDR1 and CDR2: SNHLY and FYNNEI. The length of the CDR3 is 14 residues. The CDR3 reads CASSAGHEYTEAFF. The CDR3, as DNA: TGTGCCAGCAGTGCGGGACATGAGTACACTGAAGCTTTCTTT.

The genes are TRBV2 and TRBJ1-5; D is unresolved. The CDR3 loop spans 14 amino acids. V shed 3 bases and J shed 6 bases, with 12 bases lying between them. Germline V gives CDR1 SNHLY, CDR2 FYNNEI. As DNA, the CDR3 is TGTGCCAGCAGTGACCTGGGTGGAGGTCAGCCCCAGCATTTT. This encodes CASSDLGGGQPQHF.

Notes on this clone: Mismatch with germline at one junction end may stem from a read error. The V call is TRBV5-1, the J call TRBJ2-1; the D gene is possibly TRBD2 (6 bases). From germline, CDR1 is SGHRS and CDR2 YFSETQ. CDR3 length: 14 residues. This CDR3 is CASSLEGTYNEQFF. The CDR3, as DNA: TGCGCTAGCAGCTTGGAAGGGACTTACAATGAGCAGTTCTTC. Based on the CDR3 plus reference TRBV5-1 and TRBJ2-1, the full variable domain is KAGVTQTPRYLIKTRGQQVTLSCSPISGHRSVSWYQQTPGQGLQFLFEYFSETQRNKGNFPGRFSGRQFSNSRSEMNVSTLELGDSALYLCASSLEGTYNEQFFGPGTRLTVL.

This clone has a handful of counts. This chain joins TRBV5-4 and TRBJ2-2; 7 bases are shared with TRBD1. Looked up from germline, CDR1 is SGHNT and CDR2 is YYREEE (reference sequence). With 2 bases clipped from V and 3 bases from J, the junction kept 7 bases outside the gene matches. The CDR3 loop spans 16 amino acids. This CDR3 reads CASSFLGTDDTGELFF. The CDR3 DNA reads TGTGCCAGCAGCTTTTTGGGGACAGACGACACCGGGGAGCTGTTTTTT.

The rearrangement joins TRBV19 to TRBJ2-3, with 7 bases matching TRBD2. Germline CDR1 is LNHDA and CDR2 is SQIVND (reference sequence). V shed 2 bases and J 3 bases; nucleotides not matched to a gene: 8. The CDR3 covers 16 residues. The DNA for the CDR3 is TGTGCCAGTAGTATACACTCTAGCGGCTTAACAGATACGCAGTATTTT. Protein product: CASSIHSSGLTDTQYF.

There are a few counts of this clone. The chain couples TRBV2 to TRBJ1-5; D remains ambiguous. This CDR3 is 12 amino acids long. In germline, CDR1 is SNHLY, CDR2 FYNNEI. V was clipped by 8 bases and J by 3 bases, with 8 bases between them. This CDR3 reads CASGPANQPQHF. In DNA, the CDR3 is TGTGCCAGCGGGCCAGCCAATCAGCCCCAGCATTTT.

The CDR3 nucleotides read TGCAGTGCTGCGGACACTTACGAGCAGTACTTC. This encodes CSAADTYEQYF. This chain links TRBV20-1 with TRBJ2-7; D possibly corresponds to TRBD1 (5 bases). V lost 5 bases, J lost 4 bases, and 9 bases lay in between. This CDR3 is built from 11 residues. Germline lookup yields CDR1 DFQATT and CDR2 SNEGSKA (reference sequence).

The gene calls are TRBV9 and TRBJ2-7, with no clear D. Germline V gene data show CDR1 as SGDLS and CDR2 as YYNGEE. The CDR3 spans 13 residues. V lost 0 bases, J lost 6 bases, and 10 bases lay in between. This CDR3 reads CASSVEPKGEQYF. CDR3 bases: TGTGCCAGCAGCGTAGAACCCAAGGGCGAGCAGTACTTC.

The chain couples TRBV27 to TRBJ2-7; D unresolved. The V and J ends lost 2 bases and 3 bases respectively, with 8 bases between them. The germline gives CDR1 MNHEY, CDR2 SMNVEV (reference sequence). This CDR3 is 13 amino acids long. The CDR3 bases are TGTGCCAGCAGTTTACGTCTGGGCTACGAGCAGTACTTC. Encoded protein: CASSLRLGYEQYF.

This clone came up a few times. The gene calls are TRBV4-1 and TRBJ1-2, with no clear D. V lost 0 bases, J lost 2 bases, and 10 bases lay in between. The CDR3 extends over 15 amino acids. The germline CDR1 and CDR2 sequences are MGHRA and YSYEKL. The CDR3: CASSQDRGGNYGYTF. Here the CDR3 DNA reads TGCGCCAGCAGCCAAGATCGTGGCGGGAACTATGGCTACACCTTC.

This chain links TRBV5-5 with TRBJ2-2; D gene ambiguous. CDR1 SGHKS and CDR2 YYEKEE come from the germline V gene (reference sequence). The CDR3 is made up of 13 amino acids. The V end lost 3 bases, the J end lost 5 bases, and 8 bases lay between the germline ends. The DNA for the CDR3 is TGTGCCAGCAGCTCAATAAGGACCGGGGAGCTGTTTTTT. Its protein is CASSSIRTGELFF.

This chain links TRBV6-5 with TRBJ1-6; D gene unclear. CDR1 is MNHEY, CDR2 SVGAGI, per germline. V lost 6 bases and J lost 8, with 8 bases in between. The CDR3 has 12 residues. CDR3 nucleotide sequence: TGTGCCAGCAGCGAACTGGATTCACCCCTCCACTTT. Translation gives CASSELDSPLHF.

V usage is TRBV4-1 and J usage is TRBJ2-7; a weak D match, TRBD1 (6 bases). The CDR3 has 15 residues. Germline V CDR1 and CDR2: MGHRA, YSYEKL. V lost 2 bases and J lost 5, with 16 bases in between. The CDR3 nucleotides read TGCGCCAGCAGCCAATCGGTCTTACAGGGCGACGAGCAGTACTTC. Its translation: CASSQSVLQGDEQYF.